The table lists the clone carrying this T cell receptor (beta chain) with a few counts. Its antigen is still unknown. The data originate from a study of blood T cells in healthy people across ages. Study outcomes and limitations: Aged donors had fewer naive CD4+ cells and lower diversity than long-lived donors.

This CDR3 has 15 residues. CDR1 and CDR2 from the germline V gene are LGHDT and YNNKEL (reference sequence). The V gene end was trimmed by 2 bases and the J gene end by 6 bases; junction bases not matched to a gene: 6. Primers used in a second PCR of about 6 to 11 cycles were a sample-barcoded 5' primer and a J-beta primer mix. Through a template-switch adaptor with 12 random nucleotides, each cDNA molecule received a tag. TCRdb re-analysed the 5' RACE reads in MiXCR, keeping a single row per CDR3 protein. The sample yields about 1.4 million distinct CDR3 sequences, approximately 59% seen once. The receptor was derived from a man between 18 and 35 years old in good health. Sequenced: blood. This rearrangement joins TRBV3-1 to TRBJ2-1; 8 bases line up with TRBD2. The CDR3 DNA sequence: TGTGCCAGCAGCCAATCAGCGGGAGCTGGCAATGAGCAGTTCTTC. It yields the protein CASSQSAGAGNEQFF.